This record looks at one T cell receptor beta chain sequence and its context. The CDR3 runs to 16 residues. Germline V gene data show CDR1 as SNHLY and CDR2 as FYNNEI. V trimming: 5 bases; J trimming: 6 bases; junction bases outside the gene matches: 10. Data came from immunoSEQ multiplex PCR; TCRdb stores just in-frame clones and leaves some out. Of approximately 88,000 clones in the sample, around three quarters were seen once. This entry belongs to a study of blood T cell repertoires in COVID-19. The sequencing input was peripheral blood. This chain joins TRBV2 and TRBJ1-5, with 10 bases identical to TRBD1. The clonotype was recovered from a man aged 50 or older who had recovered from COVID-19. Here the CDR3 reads CASSRPGTGVGQPQHF. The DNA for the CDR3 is TGTGCCAGCAGTCGTCCCGGGACAGGGGTCGGTCAGCCCCAGCATTTT. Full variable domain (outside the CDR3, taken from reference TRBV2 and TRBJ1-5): EPEVTQTPSHQVTQMGQEVILRCVPISNHLYFYWYRQILGQKVEFLVSFYNNEISEKSEIFDDQFSVERPDGSNFTLKIRSTKLEDSAMYFCASSRPGTGVGQPQHFGDGTRLSIL.